This T cell receptor (beta chain) came from a study of T cells after yellow fever vaccination. Findings of the study overall: Bulk-population clonotypes that are abundant could appear as contaminants in FACS-sorted repertoires.

TCRdb analysed the 5' RACE reads with MiXCR anew, one entry per CDR3 protein. The repertoire holds 170,000 or so distinct CDR3 sequences, with 6.2% as singletons. In germline, CDR1 is SGHAT, CDR2 FQDESV (reference sequence). The CDR3 runs 11 residues. V was pared by 8 bases and J by 3 bases, with 7 bases between. This clonotype was detected many times. The target antigen is unknown. The V gene is TRBV11-1, the J gene TRBJ1-1, with unresolved D. This material consisted of CD4+ T cells sorted from PBMCs, taken on the day of the first yellow fever vaccination. The source is a young man who received the YFV17D yellow fever vaccine. The CDR3 nucleotides read TGTGCCAGCCGGGAGGACACTGAAGCTTTCTTT. Translating it yields CASREDTEAFF. Complete variable domain (other parts from reference TRBV11-1 and TRBJ1-1): EAEVAQSPRYKITEKSQAVAFWCDPISGHATLYWYRQILGQGPELLVQFQDESVVDDSQLPKDRFSAERLKGVDSTLKIQPAELGDSAMYLCASREDTEAFFGQGTRLTVV.